This T cell receptor beta chain was identified in a study of technical replicates of blood from several donors. V was clipped by 5 bases and J by 4 bases, with 17 bases between them. The CDR3 has 15 residues. CDR1 and CDR2 (germline): SEHNR, FQNEAQ (reference sequence). TCRdb's copy holds only in-frame clones and misses some; the assay was immunoSEQ multiplex PCR. The data show about 62,000 clones, under 90% seen once. This clone appeared a single time. The chain has TRBV7-9 and TRBJ1-1; D unclear. Sequencing was carried out using PBMCs. The receptor was isolated from a human donor in good health. Some clones in this sample may be carry-over from other donors' samples. The CDR3 is CASSPPRESSTEAFF. The CDR3 nucleotides read TGTGCCAGCAGCCCGCCAAGGGAGTCAAGCACTGAAGCTTTCTTT.